Listed below are T cell receptor beta chains from one sample, sequenced in a study of OX40 agonist ivuxolimab in advanced cancers. Clones were read by immunoSEQ multiplex PCR, and TCRdb kept only the in-frame ones, dropping some. The sample holds 80,000 to 100,000 clones, 90% to 95% seen once. The sample here was CD4+ or CD8+ T cells sorted from blood, taken in a trial of the OX40 agonist ivuxolimab. These receptors all stem from an adult with an advanced solid tumor such as melanoma, head and neck, liver or kidney cancer. The CDR3 runs from the conserved cysteine through the conserved F or W. D genes are given only for firm matches. Expanded clones are given a class, and other clones once, few, many or no size at all.

D,V,size,length,J,DNA,CDR3
-,TRBV11-3,-,14,TRBJ2-5,TGTGCCAGCAGCTTAGTGCGAGGAATTGAGACCCAGTACTTC,CASSLVRGIETQYF
TRBD1,TRBV10-3,-,16,TRBJ1-6,TGTGCCATCAGTCAACAGGGGAGCTCCTATAATTCACCCCTCCACTTT,CAISQQGSSYNSPLHF
-,TRBV28,few,12,TRBJ1-5,TGTGCCAGCACCGGGCTCAATCAGCCCCAGCATTTT,CASTGLNQPQHF
-,TRBV7-2,-,12,TRBJ1-2,TGTGCCAGCAGCTTCCAGGACTATGGCTACACCTTC,CASSFQDYGYTF
TRBD1,TRBV6-1,-,14,TRBJ1-1,TGTGCCAGCAGTGAATGGCAGGGGGCGTCTGAAGCTTTCTTT,CASSEWQGASEAFF
-,TRBV6-4,-,15,TRBJ1-2,TGTGCCAGCAGTGACTCGGGGGTTGGCTGGAATGGCTACACCTTC,CASSDSGVGWNGYTF
TRBD2,TRBV7-3,-,14,TRBJ2-1,TGTGCCAGCAGCTTAACGGGCGGGAGTAGTGAGCAGTTCTTC,CASSLTGGSSEQFF
-,TRBV6-6,-,14,TRBJ1-6,TGTGCCAGCAGTTCTCCGGGACGGAATTCACCCCTCCACTTT,CASSSPGRNSPLHF
TRBD1,TRBV28,-,15,TRBJ1-5,TGTGCCAGCAGTCCGGGACAGGGGTATGATCAGCCCCAGCATTTT,CASSPGQGYDQPQHF
TRBD2,TRBV4-2,-,16,TRBJ2-1,TGTGCCAGCAGCCAAGACCTGGGACTAGCGGGAGGGGAGCAGTTCTTC,CASSQDLGLAGGEQFF
-,TRBV2,-,14,TRBJ1-3,TGTGCCAGCAGGAGACAGGTCACGGGAAACACCATATATTTT,CASRRQVTGNTIYF
-,TRBV20-1,-,11,TRBJ2-1,TGCAGTGCGGCCATCGTCGGAGAGCAGTTCTTC,CSAAIVGEQFF
TRBD1,TRBV5-4,-,14,TRBJ1-6,TGTGCCAGCAAAAGGGACAGTGATGGTTCACTCCTCCACTTT,CASKRDSDGSLLHF
TRBD2,TRBV6-1,-,14,TRBJ2-1,TGTGCCAGCATAGCGGGAGTGTCCTACAATGAGCAGTTCTTC,CASIAGVSYNEQFF
-,TRBV28,-,15,TRBJ1-5,TGTGCCAGCAGTGTTCAAGGGATTAGCAATCAGCCCCAGCATTTT,CASSVQGISNQPQHF
TRBD1,TRBV7-2,-,16,TRBJ1-5,TGTGCCAGCAGCTCCCTCGGACAGGGGTTAGGTCAGCCCCAGCATTTT,CASSSLGQGLGQPQHF
-,TRBV28,-,19,TRBJ1-2,TGTGCCAGCAGACTCCCCTGGGGTACTCACGGGGGCGCCCTCTATGGCTACACCTTC,CASRLPWGTHGGALYGYTF
TRBD2,TRBV5-4,-,17,TRBJ2-3,TGTGCCAGCAGCTTCCCGCCGGGGCGGGGGGGCGCAGATACGCAGTATTTT,CASSFPPGRGGADTQYF
TRBD1,TRBV11-2,-,16,TRBJ1-2,TGTGCCAGCATCTTTGCCCCGGGACAGGATAACTATGGCTACACCTTC,CASIFAPGQDNYGYTF
-,TRBV14,-,12,TRBJ1-6,TGTGCCAGCAGCCACCCAGGGTCACCCCTCCACTTT,CASSHPGSPLHF
TRBD1,TRBV5-1,-,13,TRBJ2-5,TGCGCCAGCGGCTCGACAGGGTGGGAGACCCAGTACTTC,CASGSTGWETQYF
-,TRBV7-8,-,16,TRBJ1-6,TGTGCCAGCAGCCCCCAAGCGGGGGGGAGTAATTCACCCCTCCACTTT,CASSPQAGGSNSPLHF
-,TRBV5-1,-,13,TRBJ1-1,TGCGCCAGCAACGGTAATATGAACACTGAAGCTTTCTTT,CASNGNMNTEAFF
-,TRBV7-2,-,15,TRBJ1-2,TGTGCCAGCAGCTTAGCCGCGACTGATAACTATGGCTACACCTTC,CASSLAATDNYGYTF
TRBD2,TRBV7-2,-,14,TRBJ2-1,TGTGCCAGCAGCCAGACTAGCGGGGTGGGTGAGCAGTTCTTC,CASSQTSGVGEQFF
-,TRBV5-1,-,13,TRBJ2-1,TGCGCCAGCAGCTTGACAGCCGCGGGTGAGCAGTTCTTC,CASSLTAAGEQFF
TRBD1,TRBV29-1,-,13,TRBJ2-7,TGCAGCGTTGAGGGACAGGGAGCCTACGAGCAGTACTTC,CSVEGQGAYEQYF
TRBD1,TRBV19,-,15,TRBJ1-1,TGTGCCAGTAGTCCCCAATCGACAGGGTCCACTGAAGCTTTCTTT,CASSPQSTGSTEAFF
TRBD2,TRBV25-1,-,17,TRBJ2-1,TGTGCCAGCAGTGAAACCCCCGGGACTAGCCCCCACAATGAGCAGTTCTTC,CASSETPGTSPHNEQFF
TRBD1,TRBV6-6,-,16,TRBJ1-2,TGTGCCAGCAGAAAAGTGATCCGCCAGGGGGCTGATGGCTACACCTTC,CASRKVIRQGADGYTF
TRBD2,TRBV4-2,-,18,TRBJ2-3,TGTGCCAGCAGCCCAGGGACTAGCGGGGGCCCCGAGGCTAATACGCAGTATTTT,CASSPGTSGGPEANTQYF
-,TRBV5-1,-,13,TRBJ1-1,TGCGCCAGCAGCTTGACAGTGAACACTGAAGCTTTCTTT,CASSLTVNTEAFF
-,TRBV28,-,15,TRBJ1-3,TGTGCCAGCAGTTCTCCGGGGAGCTCTGGAAACACCATATATTTT,CASSSPGSSGNTIYF
-,TRBV9,-,15,TRBJ2-1,TGTGCCAGCAGCCTCATGGGGGGCCAATACGATGAGCAGTTCTTC,CASSLMGGQYDEQFF
-,TRBV28,-,14,TRBJ1-2,TGTGCCAGCAGTTTAGCAGGGCGACTCTATGGCTACACCTTC,CASSLAGRLYGYTF
-,TRBV9,-,16,TRBJ1-4,TGTGCCAGCAGCTTAGGACCGGGACAAACGAATGAAAAACTGTTTTTT,CASSLGPGQTNEKLFF
-,TRBV7-9,-,15,TRBJ1-1,TGTGCCAGCAGCTCCCAGCTCGTCTCGAACACTGAAGCTTTCTTT,CASSSQLVSNTEAFF
-,TRBV18,-,16,TRBJ1-5,TGTGCCAGCTCGTTTTCGGTACAGGGAGACAATCAGCCCCAGCATTTT,CASSFSVQGDNQPQHF
TRBD1,TRBV6-5,-,14,TRBJ1-2,TGTGCCAGCAGTAGACGACAGGGGGGTGGAGGCTACACCTTC,CASSRRQGGGGYTF